What follows are 29 T cell receptor beta chains derived from one specimen sequenced in a study of blood T cell repertoires in COVID-19. The data were produced by immunoSEQ multiplex PCR, yet TCRdb's version contains in-frame clones alone and is incomplete. Here the sample spans roughly 100,000 clones, around nine tenths being singletons. Specimen: peripheral blood. The receptors here all came from a man aged 45-60 years with active or convalescent COVID-19.

The gene calls are TRBV2 and TRBJ2-3; 16 nucleotides agree with TRBD2. Per the germline V gene, CDR1 is SNHLY and CDR2 is FYNNEI. Trimming removed 8 bases from V and 0 bases from J; junction bases left unmatched: 2. The CDR3 is 16 amino acids. CDR3 sequence reads: CASGTSGGDSTDTQYF. The CDR3 region has the DNA TGTGCCAGCGGGACTAGCGGGGGGGATAGCACAGATACGCAGTATTTT.

This clone was found once. This rearrangement joins TRBV6-1 to TRBJ1-5; D ambiguous. Germline lookup yields CDR1 MNHNS and CDR2 SASEGT. This CDR3 contains 13 residues. Trimming stripped 2 bases from V and 6 bases from J, with 8 bases between. Here the CDR3 DNA reads TGTGCCAGCAGTGAACAGCACAGTCAGCCCCAGCATTTT. Translated: CASSEQHSQPQHF.

CDR3 residues: CASSEALLAGGRETQYF. The CDR3 nucleotides read TGTGCCAGCAGTGAAGCGCTTCTAGCGGGGGGGCGAGAGACCCAGTACTTC. The chain recombines TRBV2 with TRBJ2-5; TRBD2 matches 12 bases. Germline CDR1 reads SNHLY; CDR2 reads FYNNEI. The CDR3 length is 17 residues. With V trimmed by 0 bases and J by 4 bases, 6 bases remained unmatched.

This clone came up once. This chain joins TRBV5-4 and TRBJ1-2; weak D call: TRBD1 (6 bases). The CDR3 consists of 15 residues. Between the trimmed V and J ends, which lost 5 bases and 0 bases, there was a span of 14 bases. Germline loops: CDR1 SGHNT, CDR2 YYREEE (reference sequence). CDR3 in DNA: TGTGCCAGCAGTCCAATCCCAGGGGCTAACTATGGCTACACCTTC. Its protein is CASSPIPGANYGYTF.

This clone was recorded a few times. This chain joins TRBV5-1 and TRBJ2-2; 10 positions agree with TRBD1. Losses at the gene ends were 4 bases for V and 6 bases for J; bases not matched to a gene: 9. CDR3 length equals 16 residues. In germline, CDR1 is SGHRS, CDR2 YFSETQ. The CDR3 here is CASSPGTGVFPGELFF. CDR3 in DNA: TGCGCCAGCAGCCCCGGGACAGGGGTTTTTCCCGGGGAGCTGTTTTTT.

This clone is a singleton in its sample. The chain uses TRBV4-3 and TRBJ2-5, with D possibly being TRBD2 (5 bases). Germline CDR1 reads LGHNA; CDR2 reads YSLEER. CDR3 size: 14 residues. V was shortened by 1 base and J by 4 bases, with 10 bases between the two germline ends. The CDR3 sequence is CASSQGTRRETQYF. In nucleotides, the CDR3 is TGCGCCAGCAGCCAAGGTACTAGGAGAGAGACCCAGTACTTC.

The J gene is TRBJ1-3, the V gene TRBV7-2; D unclear. V shed 1 base and J shed 0 bases, with 7 bases lying between them. Per the germline V gene, CDR1 is SGHTA and CDR2 is FQGNSA. The CDR3 extends over 15 amino acids. CDR3 in DNA: TGTGCCAGCAGCTTAGTGGCCAGCTCTGGAAACACCATATATTTT. Translating it yields CASSLVASSGNTIYF.

This chain links TRBV29-1 with TRBJ2-3; the D gene is possibly TRBD2 (5 bases). Trimming stripped 6 bases from V and 7 bases from J, with 11 bases between. In germline, CDR1 is SQVTM, CDR2 ANQGSEA. This CDR3 has 11 amino acids. The CDR3 nucleotides read TGCAGCGTCCTAGCCCCATATACGCAGTATTTT. Its translation: CSVLAPYTQYF.

The chain is built from TRBV6-6 and TRBJ2-1; 11 bases agree with TRBD2. This CDR3 is built from 16 residues. From germline, CDR1 is MNHNY and CDR2 SVGAGI (reference sequence). The trim removed 6 bases at V and 2 bases at J, leaving 6 bases unmatched. In DNA, the CDR3 is TGTGCCAGCAGATACCTTAGCGGGGGGGCCTACAATGAGCAGTTCTTC. Translating it yields CASRYLSGGAYNEQFF.

The chain uses TRBV28 and TRBJ1-2; TRBD1 agrees at 7 bases. CDR3 length equals 15 residues. J was trimmed by 3 bases and V by 4 bases; bases with no gene match: 8. Looked up from germline, CDR1 is MDHEN and CDR2 is SYDVKM. CDR3 region: CASSSTSGQHYGYTF. Written as DNA, the CDR3 is TGTGCCAGCAGTTCGACCTCGGGACAGCACTATGGCTACACCTTC.

This clone occurred a few times. This sequence joins TRBV5-6 and TRBJ2-5, with D maybe TRBD2 (5 bases). This CDR3 is built from 14 residues. Germline CDR1 and CDR2: SGHDT and YYEEEE. V lost 4 bases and J 2 bases, leaving 12 bases between the germline ends. CDR3 loop: CASSPGRLQETQYF. CDR3 DNA: TGTGCCAGCAGCCCCGGCAGACTACAAGAGACCCAGTACTTC.

The V gene is TRBV2, the J gene TRBJ2-2, with 9 bases aligning to TRBD2. The V gene's germline CDR1 is SNHLY and CDR2 FYNNEI. After removal of 4 bases from V and 7 bases from J, the junction contained 7 bases not matched to a gene. The CDR3 has 15 amino acids. The CDR3 loop is CASSVQDSGGGELFF. The CDR3, as DNA: TGTGCCAGCAGTGTTCAGGATAGCGGGGGCGGGGAGCTGTTTTTT. Full variable domain (outside the CDR3, taken from reference TRBV2 and TRBJ2-2): EPEVTQTPSHQVTQMGQEVILRCVPISNHLYFYWYRQILGQKVEFLVSFYNNEISEKSEIFDDQFSVERPDGSNFTLKIRSTKLEDSAMYFCASSVQDSGGGELFFGEGSRLTVL.

The rearrangement joins TRBV5-1 to TRBJ2-3; TRBD2 agrees at 8 bases. The CDR3 consists of 16 residues. The V segment lost 2 bases and the J segment 2 bases; nucleotides outside the gene matches: 7. Germline CDR1 is SGHRS and CDR2 is YFSETQ. CDR3 sequence reads: CASSFEGSGVTDTQYF. The CDR3 DNA is TGCGCCAGCAGCTTCGAAGGTAGCGGGGTCACAGATACGCAGTATTTT.

The chain links TRBV11-2 to TRBJ2-7; D might be TRBD1 (6 bases). Germline V lookup: CDR1 SGHAT, CDR2 FQNNGV. This CDR3 comprises 14 residues. Trimming left V 2 bases short and J 4 bases short, with 12 bases between. This CDR3 is CASSLSGGEYEQYV. CDR3 DNA sequence: TGTGCCAGCAGCTTAAGTGGGGGCGAGTACGAGCAGTACGTC.

The gene calls are TRBV13 and TRBJ2-5; TRBD2 matches at 8 bases. V trimming: 2 bases; J trimming: 4 bases; junction bases outside the gene matches: 6. The germline V gene has CDR1 PRHDT and CDR2 FYEKMQ (reference sequence). The CDR3 totals 15 residues. For the CDR3, the DNA is TGTGCCAGCAGCTTATATGCGGGGGGCGGAGAGACCCAGTACTTC. It yields the protein CASSLYAGGGETQYF. Using reference TRBV13 and TRBJ2-5 for the parts outside the CDR3, the full variable domain is AAGVIQSPRHLIKEKRETATLKCYPIPRHDTVYWYQQGPGQDPQFLISFYEKMQSDKGSIPDRFSAQQFSDYHSELNMSSLELGDSALYFCASSLYAGGGETQYFGPGTRLLVL.

The chain is built from TRBV12-3 or TRBV12-4 and TRBJ2-1; 7 bases agree with TRBD1. V gave up 6 bases and J gave up 6 bases; unmatched junction bases: 5. This CDR3 is built from 13 residues. DNA for the CDR3: TGTGCCAGCAGGTCCCGGGACAGCAATGAGCAGTTCTTC. It is translated as CASRSRDSNEQFF.

The gene calls are TRBV12-3 or TRBV12-4 and TRBJ1-4, with TRBD1 identical over 7 bases. There are 13 residues in the CDR3. The V gene end was trimmed by 5 bases and the J gene end by 14 bases; junction bases not matched to a gene: 11. CDR3 sequence: CASSTGQPKGLFF. CDR3 in DNA: TGTGCCAGCAGTACGGGACAGCCGAAAGGTCTGTTTTTT.

This chain joins TRBV5-1 and TRBJ1-1; 7 positions agree with TRBD1. With 0 bases clipped from V and 10 bases from J, the junction kept 9 bases outside the gene matches. This CDR3 contains 14 residues. From germline, CDR1 is SGHRS and CDR2 YFSETQ. The CDR3: CASSLATGPRGAFF. The CDR3 nucleotides read TGCGCCAGCAGCTTGGCGACAGGGCCCCGAGGAGCTTTCTTT.

This clone was seen only once. This sequence joins TRBV29-1 and TRBJ1-2; D is perhaps TRBD1 (6 bases). This CDR3 spans 14 amino acids. The V end lost 0 bases, the J end lost 4 bases, and 12 bases lay between the germline ends. The germline gives CDR1 SQVTM, CDR2 ANQGSEA. The CDR3 is CSVEDPRDIYGYTF. The CDR3 bases are TGCAGCGTTGAAGATCCCCGGGACATCTATGGCTACACCTTC. Combining the CDR3 with reference TRBV29-1 and TRBJ1-2 gives the whole variable domain SAVISQKPSRDICQRGTSLTIQCQVDSQVTMMFWYRQQPGQSLTLIATANQGSEATYESGFVIDKFPISRPNLTFSTLTVSNMSPEDSSIYLCSVEDPRDIYGYTFGSGTRLTVV.

V is TRBV6-6 and J is TRBJ1-3; unclear D gene. V lost 3 bases and J lost 2, with 8 bases in between. The CDR3 sequence is 14 residues long. The V gene's germline CDR1 is MNHNY and CDR2 SVGAGI (reference sequence). CDR3: CASSYSQTGNTIYF. The CDR3 nucleotides read TGTGCCAGCAGTTATTCGCAGACTGGAAACACCATATATTTT.

The chain has TRBV30 and TRBJ1-2; TRBD1 agrees at 8 bases. Germline loops: CDR1 GTSNPN, CDR2 SVGIG (reference sequence). V lost 0 bases, J lost 8 bases, and 8 bases stayed unmatched. The CDR3 is 14 residues long. CDR3 residues: CAWSVLTGARGYTF. CDR3 nucleotide sequence: TGTGCCTGGAGTGTACTGACAGGGGCGAGGGGCTACACCTTC.

The chain links TRBV5-3 to TRBJ1-1, with 9 bases lining up with TRBD1. TRBV5-3 is assigned to the ORF class and has an uncertain function. V dropped 4 bases and J dropped 3; count of bases not matched to a gene: 7. This CDR3 has 15 amino acids. CDR3 nucleotides: TGTGCCAGAAGCCCACCCACAGGGGGCTACACTGAAGCTTTCTTT. Translating gives CARSPPTGGYTEAFF.

This rearrangement joins TRBV19 to TRBJ2-2; possibly TRBD2 for D (5 bases). CDR3 length: 13 residues. The germline gives CDR1 LNHDA, CDR2 SQIVND (reference sequence). The V gene lost 5 bases and the J gene lost 4 bases, with 8 bases spanning the gap. The CDR3 is CASSLDFTGELFF. The DNA of the CDR3 is TGTGCCAGTAGTTTGGACTTCACCGGGGAGCTGTTTTTT.

The rearrangement uses TRBV6-6 and TRBJ1-3, with 7 positions matching TRBD1. Germline V gene lookup returns CDR1 MNHNY and CDR2 SVGAGI (reference sequence). This CDR3 is 13 amino acids long. V dropped 7 bases and J dropped 7; count of bases not matched to a gene: 7. In nucleotides, the CDR3 is TGTGCCAGCAATCTAGACAGGGCCAACACCATATATTTT. This translates into CASNLDRANTIYF.

The chain combines TRBV5-1 with TRBJ1-2; TRBD1 might be the D (5 bases). The CDR3 is 13 amino acids. V lost 0 bases to trimming and J lost 10 bases, with 13 bases between them. Germline CDR1 SGHRS, CDR2 YFSETQ. This CDR3 reads CASSLGVQGDYTF. As DNA, the CDR3 is TGCGCCAGCAGCTTGGGCGTCCAAGGGGACTACACCTTC.

This chain connects TRBV2 to TRBJ1-2; D unresolved. Germline CDR1 reads SNHLY; CDR2 reads FYNNEI. V was trimmed by 6 bases and J by 0 bases, leaving 8 bases between them. The CDR3 contains 13 residues. DNA for the CDR3: TGTGCCAGCAGCGTGACTTCTAACTATGGCTACACCTTC. Translated, it gives CASSVTSNYGYTF.

The V and J genes are TRBV5-8 and TRBJ1-4; D is unclear. The germline V and J ends were trimmed by 0 bases and 5 bases, with 8 bases remaining between them. The V gene's germline CDR1 is SGHTS and CDR2 YDEGEE. The CDR3 has 14 amino acids. The DNA of the CDR3 is TGTGCCAGCAGCTTGGTTGTGGCAAATGAAAAACTGTTTTTT. This codes for CASSLVVANEKLFF. Using reference TRBV5-8 and TRBJ1-4 for the parts outside the CDR3, the full variable domain is EAGVTQSPTHLIKTRGQQATLRCSPISGHTSVYWYQQALGLGLQFLLWYDEGEERNRGNFPPRFSGRQFPNYSSELNVNALELEDSALYLCASSLVVANEKLFFGSGTQLSVL.

The V gene is TRBV6-1, the J gene TRBJ1-3, with 8 nucleotides matching TRBD1. Per the germline V gene, CDR1 is MNHNS and CDR2 is SASEGT. The CDR3 runs to 17 residues. V lost 1 base and J lost 4; bases outside the gene matches: 9. The CDR3: CASSEDVGTGPGNTIYF. The CDR3 nucleotides read TGTGCCAGCAGTGAAGATGTAGGGACAGGTCCAGGAAACACCATATATTTT.

This chain joins TRBV5-1 and TRBJ2-5, with D possibly being TRBD1 (6 bases). Between the trimmed V and J ends, which lost 2 bases and 5 bases, there was a span of 16 bases. In germline, CDR1 is SGHRS, CDR2 YFSETQ. CDR3 length equals 15 residues. The chain's CDR3 is CASSFYSGAGETQYF. In DNA form, the CDR3 reads TGCGCCAGCAGCTTTTACTCAGGGGCTGGGGAGACCCAGTACTTC.